A selection of T cell receptor beta chains follows, all from one sample in a study of cytomegalovirus exposure and HLA in healthy donors. Clones were sequenced by immunoSEQ multiplex PCR, and TCRdb holds only the in-frame ones, with some missing. Among 200,000 to 300,000 clones listed, about 77% were seen once. Sequencing used PBMCs. These receptors all stem from a boy aged 10-17 years in good health and CMV-seronegative. The conserved cysteine and the conserved F or W are not part of the CDR3 here.

v_call cdr3_aa
TRBV6-1 ASSGRVGEEKLF
TRBV9 ASSVAGGDTQY
TRBV27 ASSFDRINTGELF
TRBV19 ASSMDRWTGKGGYT
TRBV5-1 ASSSRTTTNEKLF
TRBV5-1 ASSQGLAGGGEQY
TRBV5-1 ASGQSGGGPGETQY
TRBV6-5 ASSYLENTEAF
TRBV7-2 ASSLDLGNTEAF
TRBV15 ATSRGGGGGQTQY
TRBV14 ASSYIAGAYEQY
TRBV18 ASSSQTGGSGANVLT
TRBV4-1 ASSQGPWGGYT
TRBV5-5 ASSFSTSSGELF
TRBV7-9 ASSWRQGSGNTIY
TRBV5-4 ASSYMDKPPGYGYT
TRBV11-3 ASSFGGNYEQY
TRBV7-9 ASSARPRAGATDTQY
TRBV5-6 ASSWDRGREKLF
TRBV29-1 SATGEQDTEAF
TRBV30 AWIRQSIDTEAF
TRBV19 ASSFSGSTYEQY
TRBV2 ASSDPGRITDTQY
TRBV9 ASSVEPTVGEAGNTIY
TRBV11-1 ASSVRMNTEAF
TRBV7-8 ASSLGQPNDYQPQH
TRBV4-1 ASSQTTSGPYEQY
TRBV5-6 ASIKTPGETQY
TRBV28 ASSFSGTLNEKLF
TRBV6-5 ASSHRRSGANVLT
TRBV29-1 SVGVGLHVTEAF
TRBV2 ATRIAGEYEQY
TRBV10-3 AISEGQNTNYGYT
TRBV7-2 ASSLGAEKETQY
TRBV2 ASSEVTSPF
TRBV5-1 ASRSGGLPSSTDTQY
TRBV18 ASSPYVGQGFNEQF
TRBV11-3 ASSPDRATEAF
TRBV9 ASSALYNEQF
TRBV7-7 ASSALAGLYNEQF
TRBV14 ASSLLTYTGTGLYEQY